Below, 29 T cell receptor beta chains from the same sample are listed, as sequenced in a study of T cells in Graves' hyperthyroidism and ophthalmopathy. The TCR beta CDR3 regions underwent amplification using RNA transcripts as the source. The study used the HTBI primer set for a first-round RT-PCR of the TCR CDR3. TCRdb passed the multiplex PCR reads through MiXCR, listing each CDR3 protein once. Of around 700,000 distinct CDR3 sequences listed, 35% are singletons. Input material: blood. The receptors originated from a woman aged 40 to 50 with Graves' hyperthyroidism.

The chain recombines TRBV24-1 with TRBJ2-7, with 7 bases identical to TRBD2. The ends lost 2 bases at V and 0 bases at J; junction bases unmatched: 6. The V gene's germline CDR1 is KGHDR and CDR2 SFDVKD. The CDR3 spans 16 residues. CDR3 loop: CATSDYGAGTSYEQYF. As DNA, the CDR3 is TGTGCCACCAGTGATTACGGAGCGGGGACCTCCTACGAGCAGTACTTC.

V usage is TRBV5-8 and J usage is TRBJ2-5; D is possibly TRBD2 (6 bases). This CDR3 contains 16 residues. Germline V lookup: CDR1 SGHTS, CDR2 YDEGEE. The germline V and J ends were trimmed by 2 bases and 0 bases, with 14 bases remaining between them. The CDR3: CASSFGRDFYQETQYF. CDR3 nucleotide sequence: TGTGCCAGCAGCTTTGGGCGGGACTTTTACCAAGAGACCCAGTACTTC.

The chain carries TRBV6-5 and TRBJ1-5; perhaps TRBD1 as D (5 bases). The CDR3 extends over 14 amino acids. Germline V gives CDR1 MNHEY, CDR2 SVGAGI. V was trimmed by 4 bases and J by 5 bases, leaving 12 bases between them. This CDR3 reads CASSCGREDQPQHF. For the CDR3, the DNA is TGTGCCAGCAGTTGCGGCAGGGAAGATCAGCCCCAGCATTTT.

In this sample, this clonotype turned up many times. V is TRBV6-2 or TRBV6-3 and J is TRBJ1-2; a possible D gene is TRBD1 (5 bases). This CDR3 contains 13 residues. CDR1 MNHEY and CDR2 SVGEGT come from the germline V gene. V was shortened by 6 bases and J by 5 bases, with 13 bases between the two germline ends. The DNA for the CDR3 is TGTGCCAGCAGCAACCAGGGAAGGTATGGCTACACCTTC. Translating gives CASSNQGRYGYTF.

Details on this clonotype: An end of the junction does not agree with germline; a read error may underlie this. V and J are TRBV5-6 and TRBJ2-7; perhaps TRBD1 as D (5 bases). Germline CDR1 is SGHDT and CDR2 is YYEEEE. The CDR3 contains 15 residues. DNA of the CDR3: TGTGCCAGCAGCTTGGCCCCGACAGACTCCTGCGAGCAGTACTTC. Encoded protein: CASSLAPTDSCEQYF.

The J gene is TRBJ2-7, the V gene TRBV29-1; no firm D call. The length of the CDR3 is 13 residues. Germline lookup yields CDR1 SQVTM and CDR2 ANQGSEA. The V gene lost 7 bases and the J gene lost 2 bases, with 15 bases spanning the gap. The CDR3 coding sequence is TGCAGCGGCGTGAAGGACCACCCCTACGAGCAGTACTTC. Its translation: CSGVKDHPYEQYF.

This clonotype was picked up a small number of times. The genes are TRBV7-3 and TRBJ2-2, with TRBD2 matching 10 bases. V lost 3 bases, J lost 6 bases, and 7 bases stayed unmatched. Germline CDR1 reads SGHTA; CDR2 reads FQGTGA. This CDR3 comprises 16 residues. The CDR3, as DNA: TGTGCCAGCAGCTTTTTAGCGGGGGGCCGAGCCGGGGAGCTGTTTTTT. Translating gives CASSFLAGGRAGELFF.

The rearrangement uses TRBV5-1 and TRBJ1-1, with 8 bases lining up with TRBD1. Germline CDR1 and CDR2: SGHRS and YFSETQ. With 5 bases clipped from V and 1 base from J, the junction kept 22 bases outside the gene matches. The CDR3 length is 20 residues. The chain's CDR3 is CASSQISGTGIGQGNTEAFF. The CDR3 bases are TGCGCCAGCAGTCAGATTTCGGGGACTGGTATAGGACAGGGGAACACTGAAGCTTTCTTT.

The V and J genes are TRBV2 and TRBJ1-3; maybe TRBD1 (6 bases). This CDR3 comprises 15 residues. V was cut by 5 bases and J by 1 base, with 12 bases left in between. Germline V gives CDR1 SNHLY, CDR2 FYNNEI. The CDR3 DNA reads TGTGCCAGCAGTAACCCGGGGGCATCTGGAAACACCATATATTTT. Translating it yields CASSNPGASGNTIYF.

This chain connects TRBV6-5 to TRBJ1-5; the match to TRBD1 covers 8 bases. Germline CDR1 reads MNHEY; CDR2 reads SVGAGI. Trimming took 6 bases from V and 4 from J; bases not matched to a gene: 8. The CDR3 is 15 amino acids. For the CDR3, the DNA is TGTGCCAGCAGACTTAAACAGGGGGGAAATCAGCCCCAGCATTTT. This encodes CASRLKQGGNQPQHF.

Many counts were recorded for this clonotype. The rearrangement uses TRBV7-6 and TRBJ1-6; D remains ambiguous. CDR3 length equals 13 residues. Deletions cut 2 bases from V and 9 bases from J, with 8 bases between. Germline V gives CDR1 SGHVS, CDR2 FNYEAQ. The DNA of the CDR3 is TGTGCCAGCAGCTTACAGGTCTCTTCACCCCTCCACTTT. Residues: CASSLQVSSPLHF.

This clonotype occurred many times. V is TRBV29-1 and J is TRBJ1-2; D not resolved. This CDR3 has 11 residues. Germline CDR1 reads SQVTM; CDR2 reads ANQGSEA. Trimming took off 3 bases at V and 8 bases at J, with 10 bases between the two ends. The CDR3 loop is CSVDTGRGYTF. For the CDR3, the DNA is TGCAGCGTTGATACGGGGAGGGGCTACACCTTC.

J is TRBJ1-3 and V is TRBV12-3 or TRBV12-4; D is unresolved. The V end lost 7 bases, the J end lost 0 bases, and 13 bases lay between the germline ends. This CDR3 contains 15 residues. The CDR3 spells CASTKTASSGNTIYF. For the CDR3, the DNA is TGTGCCAGCACAAAGACGGCTAGCTCTGGAAACACCATATATTTT.

V and J are TRBV9 and TRBJ1-1; a possible D gene is TRBD1 (6 bases). The germline CDR1 and CDR2 sequences are SGDLS and YYNGEE. This CDR3 contains 13 residues. V was trimmed by 4 bases and J by 8 bases, leaving 15 bases between them. The CDR3 nucleotides are TGTGCCAGCAGCTTACAGGGACCGCGCGAAGCTTTCTTT. Amino acids: CASSLQGPREAFF.

This sequence joins TRBV20-1 and TRBJ2-1, with D unclear. The J call could be wrong; TRBJ2-7 is a better fit for the DNA end. Germline CDR1 DFQATT, CDR2 SNEGSKA (reference sequence). The CDR3 loop spans 12 amino acids. In DNA form, the CDR3 reads TGCAGTGCCGCCCAATCCTACGAAGAGCAGTACTTC. Amino acid sequence: CSAAQSYEEQYF.

This clonotype was picked up many times. The genes are TRBV7-2 and TRBJ1-5; D remains ambiguous. Germline CDR1 and CDR2: SGHTA and FQGNSA. The CDR3 totals 14 residues. Trimming left V 5 bases short and J 3 bases short, with 11 bases between. CDR3 residues: CASSTGFYNQPQHF. Here the CDR3 DNA reads TGTGCCAGCAGCACCGGGTTTTACAATCAGCCCCAGCATTTT.

Concerning this clonotype: This may arise from a read error, as a much more abundant clone is one base away. The chain uses TRBV7-2 and TRBJ2-5; perhaps D is TRBD1 or TRBD2 (6 bases each). This CDR3 is built from 16 residues. Germline lookup yields CDR1 SGHTA and CDR2 FQGNSA. V lost 5 bases, J lost 1 base, and 17 bases lay in between. CDR3 in DNA: TGTGCCAGCAGCAAGGACAGCGGGCTGATCCAAGAGACCCAGTACTTC. Translation gives CASSKDSGLIQETQYF. The whole variable domain, filled in from reference TRBV7-2 and TRBJ2-5, reads GAGVSQSPSNKVTEKGKDVELRCDPISGHTALYWYRQSLGQGLEFLIYFQGNSAPDKSGLPSDRFSAERTGGSVSTLTIQRTQQEDSAVYLCASSKDSGLIQETQYFGPGTRLLVL.

Worth noting for this clonotype: The junction does not match germline at one end; this may be a read error. The V call is TRBV10-3, the J call TRBJ1-1; 10 bases match TRBD1. Germline values: CDR1 ENHRY, CDR2 SYGVKD. There are 16 residues in the CDR3. CDR3 loop: CASSESGQGLNTEAFF. The DNA of the CDR3 is TGTGCCAGCAGTGAGTCGGGACAGGGGTTGAACACTGAAGCTTTCTTT.

As to this clonotype: A much larger clone lies one base from this, so it may be a read error. The chain recombines TRBV10-2 with TRBJ2-7, with unresolved D. There are 12 residues in the CDR3. Germline V gene data show CDR1 as WSHSY and CDR2 as SAAADI. CDR3 sequence (DNA): TGCACCAGCAGTCGGCAGATCTACGAGCAGTACTTC. This sequence encodes CTSSRQIYEQYF.

This clonotype came up many times. The rearrangement uses TRBV2 and TRBJ1-5; 7 bases match TRBD1. This CDR3 contains 13 residues. Germline CDR1 reads SNHLY; CDR2 reads FYNNEI. Trimming removed 4 bases from V and 7 bases from J; junction bases left unmatched: 4. The CDR3, as DNA: TGTGCCAGCAGTGTACAGGGGAGGCAGCCCCAGCATTTT. Protein sequence: CASSVQGRQPQHF. The full variable domain, with the rest looked up from reference TRBV2 and TRBJ1-5, is EPEVTQTPSHQVTQMGQEVILRCVPISNHLYFYWYRQILGQKVEFLVSFYNNEISEKSEIFDDQFSVERPDGSNFTLKIRSTKLEDSAMYFCASSVQGRQPQHFGDGTRLSIL.

The chain is built from TRBV7-9 and TRBJ1-5, with D unclear. Per the germline V gene, CDR1 is SEHNR and CDR2 is FQNEAQ (reference sequence). The CDR3 runs 13 residues. Trimming cost V 8 bases and J 7 bases, with 15 bases left between them. The CDR3 DNA reads TGTGCCAGCGGCCAGGACGGCTTCCAGCCCCAGCATTTT. Translation: CASGQDGFQPQHF.

The chain is built from TRBV10-3 and TRBJ2-5; 10 bases agree with TRBD1. J lost 3 bases, V lost 10 bases, and 11 bases had no gene match. This CDR3 contains 15 residues. Per germline, CDR1 ENHRY and CDR2 SYGVKD. For the CDR3, the DNA is TGTGCCAGCAGGGCCGGACAGGGGGGGGAAGAGACCCAGTACTTC. Translating gives CASRAGQGGEETQYF.

This clonotype was found many times. The genes are TRBV10-3 and TRBJ2-6, with a tentative D call TRBD1 (5 bases). The germline CDR1 and CDR2 sequences are ENHRY and SYGVKD. V was cut by 10 bases and J by 2 bases, with 9 bases left in between. The CDR3 covers 13 residues. CDR3 sequence (DNA): TGTGCCACCAGGGTAGCTGGGGCCAACGTCCTGACTTTC. Amino acids: CATRVAGANVLTF.

With regard to this clonotype: One end of the junction varies from germline; a read error may be responsible. This sequence joins TRBV5-4 and TRBJ2-7, with 10 nucleotides matching TRBD1. CDR3 length equals 15 residues. Germline values: CDR1 SGHNT, CDR2 YYREEE (reference sequence). For the CDR3, the DNA is TGCGCCAGCAGCCATGCCGGGACAGGGGCGTACGAGCAGTACTTC. The encoded protein is CASSHAGTGAYEQYF. Drawing the rest from reference TRBV5-4 and TRBJ2-7, the complete variable domain is ETGVTQSPTHLIKTRGQQVTLRCSSQSGHNTVSWYQQALGQGPQFIFQYYREEENGRGNFPPRFSGLQFPNYSSELNVNALELDDSALYLCASSHAGTGAYEQYFGPGTRLTVT.

Note on this clonotype: A much bigger clone sits one base away, suggesting this may be a read error. The gene calls are TRBV29-1 and TRBJ1-1; D not certain. CDR3 length equals 12 residues. Germline CDR1 reads SQVTM; CDR2 reads ANQGSEA. The CDR3 region is CSAWTVNTEASF. The CDR3 nucleotides read TGCAGCGCCTGGACGGTGAACACTGAAGCTTCCTTT.

This clonotype came up many times. An end of the junction differs from the germline gene, which may be a read error. J is TRBJ2-5 and V is TRBV12-3 or TRBV12-4; no reliable D call. The CDR3 is 13 residues long. CDR3 protein: CASSLVGAETQYF. In DNA form, the CDR3 reads TGTGCCAGCAGCTTAGTTGGTGCGGAAACCCAGTACTTC.

V and J are TRBV5-1 and TRBJ2-5; 8 positions match TRBD1. V was clipped by 4 bases and J by 1 base; unmatched bases: 9. The CDR3 runs 16 residues. CDR1 is SGHRS, CDR2 YFSETQ, per germline. CDR3 loop: CASSPKTGTGQETQYF. In nucleotides, the CDR3 is TGCGCCAGCAGCCCAAAAACCGGGACAGGCCAAGAGACCCAGTACTTC.

Many counts were recorded for this clonotype. The chain carries TRBV15 and TRBJ2-7, with 8 bases that match TRBD1. Unmatched junction bases numbered 10, after V lost 3 bases and J lost 6 bases. The germline gives CDR1 LNHNV, CDR2 YYDKDF (reference sequence). The CDR3 covers 15 residues. The CDR3 DNA reads as TGTGCCACCAGCAGTACACAGGGGGTGCCCTCCGAGCAGTACTTC. This encodes CATSSTQGVPSEQYF.

The rearrangement joins TRBV19 to TRBJ2-3, with D maybe TRBD2 (5 bases). Trimming took 5 bases from V and 3 from J, leaving 9 bases between them. This CDR3 comprises 13 residues. The germline V gene encodes CDR1 LNHDA and CDR2 SQIVND (reference sequence). The CDR3 protein is CASSYSGTDTQYF. As DNA, the CDR3 is TGTGCCAGTAGTTATTCGGGAACAGATACGCAGTATTTT. The full variable domain, completed using reference TRBV19 and TRBJ2-3, is DGGITQSPKYLFRKEGQNVTLSCEQNLNHDAMYWYRQDPGQGLRLIYYSQIVNDFQKGDIAEGYSVSREKKESFPLTVTSAQKNPTAFYLCASSYSGTDTQYFGPGTRLTVL.